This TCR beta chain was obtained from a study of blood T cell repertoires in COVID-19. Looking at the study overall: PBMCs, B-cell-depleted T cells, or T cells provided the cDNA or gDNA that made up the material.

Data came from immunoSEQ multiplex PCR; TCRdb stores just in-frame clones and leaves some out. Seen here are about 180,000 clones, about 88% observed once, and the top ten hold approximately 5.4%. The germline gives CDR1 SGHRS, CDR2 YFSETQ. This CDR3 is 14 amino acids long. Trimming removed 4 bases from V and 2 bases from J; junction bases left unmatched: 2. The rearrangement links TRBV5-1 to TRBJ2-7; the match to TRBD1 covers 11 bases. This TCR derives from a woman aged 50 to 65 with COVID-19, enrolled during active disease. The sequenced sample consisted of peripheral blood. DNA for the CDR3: TGCGCCAGCAGCCCGGACAGGGGGCCCTACGAGCAGTACTTC. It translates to CASSPDRGPYEQYF.